This TCR beta chain was documented in a study of PD-1 blockade in classical Hodgkin lymphoma. Study information: Patients received nivolumab 3 mg/kg intravenously every 2 weeks.

Clones were sequenced by immunoSEQ multiplex PCR, and TCRdb holds only the in-frame ones, with some missing. The repertoire holds 40,000 to 45,000 clones, around 74% seen once, with roughly 2.6% in the top ten. Described time point: cycle 4 day 1 (C4D1), after 6 weeks of nivolumab. Each and every patient relapsed after autologous stem cell transplantation, and patients got differing brentuximab vedotin exposure. The TCR was taken from a human donor with classical Hodgkin lymphoma. Sequenced here: peripheral blood mononuclear cells (PBMCs), sampled before the fourth cycle of nivolumab.

CDR3 DNA: TGCGCCAGCAGCCAAGAATTAGGGACAGGCAATCAGCCCCAGCATTTT. This encodes CASSQELGTGNQPQHF. V is TRBV4-3 and J is TRBJ1-5; 7 nucleotides match TRBD1. The germline V gene has CDR1 LGHNA and CDR2 YSLEER. J gave up 2 bases and V 0 bases, and 4 bases lay outside the gene matches. CDR3 length: 16 amino acids.